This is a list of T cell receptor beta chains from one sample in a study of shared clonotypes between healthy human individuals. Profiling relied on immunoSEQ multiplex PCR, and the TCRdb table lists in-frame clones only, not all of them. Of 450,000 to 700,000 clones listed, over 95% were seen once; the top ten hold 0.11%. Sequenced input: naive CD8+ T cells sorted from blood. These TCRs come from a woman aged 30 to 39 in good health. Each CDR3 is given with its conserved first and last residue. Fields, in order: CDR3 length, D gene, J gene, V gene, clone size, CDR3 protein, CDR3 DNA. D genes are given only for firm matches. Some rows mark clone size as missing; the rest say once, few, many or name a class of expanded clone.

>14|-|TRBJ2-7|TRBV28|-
CASSLAGSRYEQYF
TGTGCCAGCAGTTTGGCCGGGAGCAGGTACGAGCAGTACTTC
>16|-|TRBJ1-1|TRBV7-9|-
CASSLLFRHMNTEAFF
TGTGCCAGCAGCTTACTGTTTCGGCATATGAACACTGAAGCTTTCTTT
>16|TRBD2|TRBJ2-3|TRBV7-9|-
CASSRGLAGVGDTQYF
TGTGCCAGCAGTAGGGGACTAGCGGGAGTCGGCGATACGCAGTATTTT
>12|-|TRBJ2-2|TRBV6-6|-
CASRSGDGELFF
TGTGCCAGCAGGTCAGGGGACGGGGAGCTGTTTTTT
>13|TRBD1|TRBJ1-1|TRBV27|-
CASSFQGETEAFF
TGTGCCAGCAGTTTCCAGGGGGAAACTGAAGCTTTCTTT
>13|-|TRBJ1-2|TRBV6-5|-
CASSYGSPGGYTF
TGTGCCAGCAGTTACGGAAGCCCTGGGGGCTACACCTTC
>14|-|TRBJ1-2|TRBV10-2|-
CASTSTGGLDGYTF
TGCGCCAGCACCTCCACGGGGGGGCTGGATGGCTACACCTTC
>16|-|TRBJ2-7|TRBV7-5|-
CVRRVRPDNIRQEQYF
TGTGTCAGAAGGGTCCGGCCGGACAACATCCGGCAGGAGCAGTACTTC
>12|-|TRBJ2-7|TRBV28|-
CASNEGVYEQYF
TGTGCCAGCAACGAGGGGGTCTACGAGCAGTACTTC
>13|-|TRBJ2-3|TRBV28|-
CASVGTLTDTQYF
TGTGCCAGCGTGGGCACCCTCACAGATACGCAGTATTTT
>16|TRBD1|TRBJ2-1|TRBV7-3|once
CASSDRTGVSYNEQFF
TGTGCCAGCAGCGACAGGACAGGGGTGTCCTACAATGAGCAGTTCTTC
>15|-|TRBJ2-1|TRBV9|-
CASSVYGSSYNEQFF
TGTGCCAGCAGCGTATACGGGAGCTCCTACAATGAGCAGTTCTTC
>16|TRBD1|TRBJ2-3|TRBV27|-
CASGLTGVLVTDTQYF
TGTGCCAGCGGGCTGACAGGGGTATTGGTAACAGATACGCAGTATTTT
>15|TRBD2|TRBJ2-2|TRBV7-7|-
CASSPDGRGGKELFF
TGTGCCAGCAGCCCGGACGGACGCGGGGGAAAGGAGCTGTTTTTT
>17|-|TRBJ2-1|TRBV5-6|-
CASSFLGALSSYNEQFF
TGTGCCAGCAGCTTCCTAGGTGCACTGAGCTCCTACAATGAGCAGTTCTTC
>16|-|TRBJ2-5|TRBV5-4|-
CASSLTTGPPQETQYF
TGTGCCAGCAGCTTGACAACGGGGCCGCCTCAAGAGACCCAGTACTTC
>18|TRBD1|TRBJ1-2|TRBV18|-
CASSPHLVPQGANYGYTF
TGTGCCAGCTCACCACACCTGGTCCCACAGGGGGCGAACTATGGCTACACCTTC
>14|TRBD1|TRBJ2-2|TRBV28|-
CASIRGRRTGELFF
TGTGCCAGCATAAGGGGGCGTCGGACCGGGGAGCTGTTTTTT
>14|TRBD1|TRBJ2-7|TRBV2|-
CASSEGTVNYEQYF
TGTGCCAGCAGTGAGGGGACAGTGAATTACGAGCAGTACTTC
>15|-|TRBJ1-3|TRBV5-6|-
CASSLLIGSGNTIYF
TGTGCCAGCAGCTTGCTTATAGGGTCTGGAAACACCATATATTTT
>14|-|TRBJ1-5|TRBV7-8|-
CASSLGHGNQPQHF
TGTGCCAGCAGCTTAGGGCACGGCAATCAGCCCCAGCATTTT
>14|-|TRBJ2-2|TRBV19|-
CASSIPQGPGELFF
TGTGCCAGTAGTATACCCCAGGGGCCCGGGGAGCTGTTTTTT
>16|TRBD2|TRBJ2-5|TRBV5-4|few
CASSLAGSGRRETQYF
TGTGCCAGCAGCTTGGCCGGTAGCGGGAGACGAGAGACCCAGTACTTC
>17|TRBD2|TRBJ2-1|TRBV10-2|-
CASSESLAGRENNEQFF
TGCGCCAGCAGTGAGTCGTTAGCGGGACGAGAAAACAATGAGCAGTTCTTC
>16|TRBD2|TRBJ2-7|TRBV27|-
CASSLTLAGGPHEQYF
TGTGCCAGCAGTTTAACCCTAGCGGGAGGGCCCCACGAGCAGTACTTC
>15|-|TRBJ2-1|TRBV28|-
CASSPSGSSYNEQFF
TGTGCCAGCAGTCCGAGCGGTTCTTCCTACAATGAGCAGTTCTTC
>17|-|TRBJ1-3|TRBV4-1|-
CASSRGRRDVSGNTIYF
TGCGCCAGCAGCCGCGGACGGAGAGACGTCTCTGGAAACACCATATATTTT
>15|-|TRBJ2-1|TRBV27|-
CASSLLGGANNEQFF
TGTGCCAGCAGTTTACTGGGAGGTGCTAACAATGAGCAGTTCTTC
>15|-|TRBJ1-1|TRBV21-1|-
CASSKESVINTEAFF
TGTGCCAGCAGCAAAGAATCAGTCATTAACACTGAAGCTTTCTTT
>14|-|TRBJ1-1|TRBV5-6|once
CASSLAGGNTEAFF
TGTGCCAGCAGCTTGGCGGGGGGCAACACTGAAGCTTTCTTT
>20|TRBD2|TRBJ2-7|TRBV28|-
CASSLTTPAVAGVGSYEQYF
TGTGCCAGCAGTTTAACGACCCCCGCGGTAGCGGGAGTCGGCTCCTACGAGCAGTACTTC
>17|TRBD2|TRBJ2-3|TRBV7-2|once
CASSSSPSGRAVDTQYF
TGTGCCAGCAGCTCCTCCCCTAGCGGGAGGGCCGTAGATACGCAGTATTTT
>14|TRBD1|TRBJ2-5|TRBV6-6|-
CASSPTGGQETQYF
TGTGCCAGCAGTCCGACAGGGGGCCAAGAGACCCAGTACTTC
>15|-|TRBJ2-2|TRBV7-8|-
CASSLSGIPTGELFF
TGTGCCAGCAGCCTTAGCGGAATTCCCACCGGGGAGCTGTTTTTT
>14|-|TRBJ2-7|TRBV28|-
CASTGGLDSYEQYF
TGTGCCAGCACCGGGGGTCTCGACTCCTACGAGCAGTACTTC
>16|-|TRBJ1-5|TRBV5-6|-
CASSLYRGMNNQPQHF
TGTGCCAGCAGCTTGTACCGGGGTATGAACAATCAGCCCCAGCATTTT
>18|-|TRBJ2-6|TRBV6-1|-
CASSDSRNPGSGGNVLTF
TGTGCCAGCAGTGATAGTCGCAACCCCGGCTCTGGCGGCAACGTCCTGACTTTC
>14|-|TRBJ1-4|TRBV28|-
CASIGGLFNEKLFF
TGTGCCAGCATAGGCGGGCTTTTTAATGAAAAACTGTTTTTT
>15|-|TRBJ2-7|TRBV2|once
CASKQSPLRHYEQYF
TGTGCCAGCAAGCAGTCACCACTTAGGCACTACGAGCAGTACTTC
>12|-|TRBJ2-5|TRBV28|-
CASRSRAETQYF
TGTGCCAGCAGAAGCAGGGCGGAGACCCAGTACTTC
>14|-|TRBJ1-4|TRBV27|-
CASSLSRTGEKLFF
TGTGCCAGCAGTTTATCGAGGACCGGCGAAAAACTGTTTTTT
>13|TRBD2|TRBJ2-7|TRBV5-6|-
CASSFSGNTEQYF
TGTGCCAGCAGCTTTAGCGGGAACACCGAGCAGTACTTC
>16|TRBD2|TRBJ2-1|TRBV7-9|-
CASSSTSGKTYNEQFF
TGTGCCAGCAGCAGTACTAGCGGAAAAACCTACAATGAGCAGTTCTTC
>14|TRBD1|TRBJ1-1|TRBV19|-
CATSPGTGGTEAFF
TGTGCCACGTCACCCGGGACAGGGGGCACTGAAGCTTTCTTT
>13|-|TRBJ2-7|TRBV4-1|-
CASSQVLLEEQYF
TGCGCCAGCAGCCAAGTCCTCCTTGAGGAGCAGTACTTC